This T cell receptor (beta chain) was observed in a study of post-analysis software for immune sequencing data. Regarding the study as a whole: Relative to controls, patients had a few TRBV segments at higher frequency, with TRBV5-6, TRBV5-1 and TRBV20-1 among these.

This clonotype was detected a few times. Its antigen remains unidentified. Incorporated into the TCR beta cDNA libraries were unique molecular identifiers, which served to reduce PCR and sequencing biases. T cells numbering 1 to 10 million yielded cDNA molecules that totaled roughly 500,000. TCRdb re-called the PCR reads through MiXCR, storing one row per CDR3 protein. Of some 450,000 distinct CDR3 sequences listed, roughly 45% are singletons. CDR3 size: 15 residues. Germline V gene data show CDR1 as KGHSH and CDR2 as LQKENI. With V trimmed by 5 bases and J by 6 bases, 9 bases remained unmatched. The sequence was collected from a girl aged 5-17 years with multiple sclerosis. V usage is TRBV18 and J usage is TRBJ2-1, with 8 bases that match TRBD1. The specimen was blood. The chain's CDR3 is CASSSGGLLLNEQFF. The CDR3 DNA reads TGTGCCAGCTCATCAGGGGGCCTCCTTCTCAATGAGCAGTTCTTC.